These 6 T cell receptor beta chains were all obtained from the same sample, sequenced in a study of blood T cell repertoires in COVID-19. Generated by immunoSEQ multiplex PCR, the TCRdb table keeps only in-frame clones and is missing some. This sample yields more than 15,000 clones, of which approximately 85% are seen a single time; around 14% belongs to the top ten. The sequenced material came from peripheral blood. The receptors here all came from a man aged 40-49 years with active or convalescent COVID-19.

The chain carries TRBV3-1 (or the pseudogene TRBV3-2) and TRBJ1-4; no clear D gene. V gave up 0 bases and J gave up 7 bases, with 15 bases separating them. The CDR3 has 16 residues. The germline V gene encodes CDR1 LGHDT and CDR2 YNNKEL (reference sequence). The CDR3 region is CASSQEYGSGSEKLFF. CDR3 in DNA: TGTGCCAGCAGCCAAGAATACGGTAGCGGGAGTGAAAAACTGTTTTTT.

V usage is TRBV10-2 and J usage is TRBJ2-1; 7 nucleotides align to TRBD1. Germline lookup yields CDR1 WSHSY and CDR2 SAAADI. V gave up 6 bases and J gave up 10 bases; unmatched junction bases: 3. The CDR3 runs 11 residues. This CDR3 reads CASRQGYEQFF. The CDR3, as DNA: TGCGCCAGCAGACAGGGGTACGAGCAGTTCTTC.

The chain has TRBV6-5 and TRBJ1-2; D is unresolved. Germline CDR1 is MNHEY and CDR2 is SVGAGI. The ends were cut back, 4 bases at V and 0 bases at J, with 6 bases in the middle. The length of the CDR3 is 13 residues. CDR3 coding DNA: TGTGCCAGCAGTTCGACTTCTAACTATGGCTACACCTTC. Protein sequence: CASSSTSNYGYTF.

The CDR3 DNA sequence: TGTGCCAGCACCTCGACTGGGACAGGGACCTACGAGCAGTACTTC. Residues: CASTSTGTGTYEQYF. V is TRBV27 and J is TRBJ2-7; 9 nucleotides line up with TRBD1. The germline V gene has CDR1 MNHEY and CDR2 SMNVEV (reference sequence). This CDR3 has 15 amino acids. J lost 2 bases, V lost 7 bases, and 9 bases had no gene match.

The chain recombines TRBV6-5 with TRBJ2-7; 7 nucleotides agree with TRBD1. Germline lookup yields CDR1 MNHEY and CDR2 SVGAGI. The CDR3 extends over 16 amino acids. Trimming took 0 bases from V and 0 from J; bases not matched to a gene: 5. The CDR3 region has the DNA TGTGCCAGCAGTTACTCGACAGGGAAGGGCTCCTACGAGCAGTACTTC. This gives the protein CASSYSTGKGSYEQYF.

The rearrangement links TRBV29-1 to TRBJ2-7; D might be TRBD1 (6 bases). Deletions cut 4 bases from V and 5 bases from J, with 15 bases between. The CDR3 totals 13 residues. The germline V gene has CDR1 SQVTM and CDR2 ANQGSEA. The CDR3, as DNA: TGCAGCGTTGGGCAAAACAGGGTCCACGAGCAGTACTTC. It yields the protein CSVGQNRVHEQYF.